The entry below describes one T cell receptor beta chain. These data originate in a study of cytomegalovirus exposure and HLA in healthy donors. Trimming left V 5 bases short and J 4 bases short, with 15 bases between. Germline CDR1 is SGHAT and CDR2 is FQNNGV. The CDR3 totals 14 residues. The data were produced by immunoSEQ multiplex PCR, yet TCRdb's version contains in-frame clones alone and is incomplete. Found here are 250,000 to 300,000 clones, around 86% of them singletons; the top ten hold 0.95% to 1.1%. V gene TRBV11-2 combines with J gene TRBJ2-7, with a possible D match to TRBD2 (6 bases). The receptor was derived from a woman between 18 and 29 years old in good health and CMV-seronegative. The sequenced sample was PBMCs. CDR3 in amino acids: CASSPVRGRYEQYF. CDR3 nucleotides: TGTGCCAGCAGCCCCGTTCGGGGGAGGTACGAGCAGTACTTC.